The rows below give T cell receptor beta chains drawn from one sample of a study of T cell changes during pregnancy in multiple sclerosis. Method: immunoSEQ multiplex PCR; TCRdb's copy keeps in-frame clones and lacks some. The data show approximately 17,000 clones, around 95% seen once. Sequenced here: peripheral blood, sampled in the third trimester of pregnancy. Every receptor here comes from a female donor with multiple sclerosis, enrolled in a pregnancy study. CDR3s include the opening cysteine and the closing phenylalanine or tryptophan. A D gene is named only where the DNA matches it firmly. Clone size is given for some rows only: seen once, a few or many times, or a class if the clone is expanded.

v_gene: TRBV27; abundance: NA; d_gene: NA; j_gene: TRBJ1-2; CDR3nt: TGTGCCAGCAGTTTAGATACAGGGCTTGGCTACACCTTC; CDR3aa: CASSLDTGLGYTF
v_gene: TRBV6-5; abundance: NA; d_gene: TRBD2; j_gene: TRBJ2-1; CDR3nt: TGTGCCAGCAGTTACGGAGTAGCGGGAGAAGGTGAGCAGTTCTTC; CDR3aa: CASSYGVAGEGEQFF
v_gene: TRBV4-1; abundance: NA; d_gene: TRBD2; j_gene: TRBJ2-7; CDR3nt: TGCGCCAGCAGCCCGCCTAGCGGGAGAGCCGAGCAGTACTTC; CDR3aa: CASSPPSGRAEQYF
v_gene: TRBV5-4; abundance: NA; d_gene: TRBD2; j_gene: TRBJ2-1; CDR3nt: TGTGCCAGCAGCAAGACCGGGACTAGCCGCTACAATGAGCAGTTCTTC; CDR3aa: CASSKTGTSRYNEQFF
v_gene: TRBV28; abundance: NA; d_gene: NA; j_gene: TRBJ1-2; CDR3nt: TGTGCCAGCAGTTATGTGCAGGGAGGGGGCTATGGCTACACCTTC; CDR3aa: CASSYVQGGGYGYTF
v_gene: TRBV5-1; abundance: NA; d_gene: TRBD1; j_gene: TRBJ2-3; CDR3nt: TGCGCCAGCAGCCTGGACAGGGGGGATACGCAGTATTTT; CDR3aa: CASSLDRGDTQYF
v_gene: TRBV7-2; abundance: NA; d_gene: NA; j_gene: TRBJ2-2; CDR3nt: TGTGCCAGCAGCCGGACAGCAACGAACACCGGGGAGCTGTTTTTT; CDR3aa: CASSRTATNTGELFF
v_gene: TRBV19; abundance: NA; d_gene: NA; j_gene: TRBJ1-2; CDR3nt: TGTGCCAGTATTGAGCTGAACGCTAACTATGGCTACACCTTC; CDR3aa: CASIELNANYGYTF
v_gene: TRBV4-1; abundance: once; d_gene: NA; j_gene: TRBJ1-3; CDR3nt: TGCGCCAGCAGCCCTACAGGGAACGCTGGAAACACCATATATTTT; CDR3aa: CASSPTGNAGNTIYF
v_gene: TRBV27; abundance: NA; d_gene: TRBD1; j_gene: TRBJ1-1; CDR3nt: TGTGCCAGCAGTCCGACAGGGGTGTACACTGAAGCTTTCTTT; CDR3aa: CASSPTGVYTEAFF
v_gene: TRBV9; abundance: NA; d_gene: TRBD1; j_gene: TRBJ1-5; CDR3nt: TGTGCCAGCAGCTCCGGGACAGGGGGGTCGGATCAGCCCCAGCATTTT; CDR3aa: CASSSGTGGSDQPQHF
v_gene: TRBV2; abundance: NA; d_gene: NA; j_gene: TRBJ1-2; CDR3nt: TGTGCCAGCAGTGGGAGGTACGATGGCTACACCTTC; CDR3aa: CASSGRYDGYTF
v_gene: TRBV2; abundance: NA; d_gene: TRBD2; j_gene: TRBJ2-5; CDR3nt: TGTGCCAGCAGCAAGGAACTAGCGGATCAAGAGACCCAGTACTTC; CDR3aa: CASSKELADQETQYF
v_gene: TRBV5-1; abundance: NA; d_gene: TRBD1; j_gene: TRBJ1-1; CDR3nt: TGCGCCAGCAGCTCGACAGGGGGGGAATACACTGAAGCTTTCTTT; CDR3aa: CASSSTGGEYTEAFF
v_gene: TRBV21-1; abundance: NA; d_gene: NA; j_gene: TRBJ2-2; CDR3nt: TGTGCCAGCAGCAATAAATCGGGTCCCGCCGGGGAGCTGTTTTTT; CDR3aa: CASSNKSGPAGELFF
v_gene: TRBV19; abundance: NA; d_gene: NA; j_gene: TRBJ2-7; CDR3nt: TGTGCCAGTAGTAACCCCTTATCCGGAGGGTACGAGCAGTACTTC; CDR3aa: CASSNPLSGGYEQYF
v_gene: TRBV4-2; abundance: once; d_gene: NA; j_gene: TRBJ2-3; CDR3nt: TGTGCCAGCAGCCAGACTCCTTTGGGAGATACGCAGTATTTT; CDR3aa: CASSQTPLGDTQYF
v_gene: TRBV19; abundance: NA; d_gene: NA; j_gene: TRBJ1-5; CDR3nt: TGTGCCAGTAGTATACGGGGGACGGGTCAGCCCCAGCATTTT; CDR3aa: CASSIRGTGQPQHF
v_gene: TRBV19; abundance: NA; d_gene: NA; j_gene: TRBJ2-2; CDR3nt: TGTGCCAGTAGTATACGGCCCGGGGGTGGGGCGAACACCGGGGAGCTGTTTTTT; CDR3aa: CASSIRPGGGANTGELFF
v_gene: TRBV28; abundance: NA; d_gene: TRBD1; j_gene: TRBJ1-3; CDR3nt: TGTGCCAGCAACCGAATAGGGACAGGGGGCGCTGGAAACACCATATATTTT; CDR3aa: CASNRIGTGGAGNTIYF
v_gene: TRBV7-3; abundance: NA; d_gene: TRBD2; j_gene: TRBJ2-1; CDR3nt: TGTGCCAGCAGCCTAGGCACTAGCGGATACAATGAGCAGTTCTTC; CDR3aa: CASSLGTSGYNEQFF
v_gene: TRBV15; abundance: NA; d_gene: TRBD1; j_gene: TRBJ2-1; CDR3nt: TGTGCCACCAGCGGCAGACAGGGGAATGAGCAGTTCTTC; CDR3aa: CATSGRQGNEQFF
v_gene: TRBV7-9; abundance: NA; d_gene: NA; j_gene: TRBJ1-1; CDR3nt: TGTGCCAGCAGCTTATCCACACAGGGAGAGAACACTGAAGCTTTCTTT; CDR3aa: CASSLSTQGENTEAFF
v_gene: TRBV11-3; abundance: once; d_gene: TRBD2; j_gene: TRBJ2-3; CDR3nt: TGTGCCAGCAGCTTAGGACTAGCGGGGGAGTTTGATACGCAGTATTTT; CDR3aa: CASSLGLAGEFDTQYF
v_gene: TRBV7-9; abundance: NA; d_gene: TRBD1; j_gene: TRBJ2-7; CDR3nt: TGTGCCAGCAGCCTTTCCGGGACAGCCTACGAGCAGTACTTC; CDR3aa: CASSLSGTAYEQYF
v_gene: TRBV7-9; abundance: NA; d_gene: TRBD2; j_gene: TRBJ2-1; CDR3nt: TGTGCCAGCAGCCCCTCGGGGGGAGTGACCTACAATGAGCAGTTCTTC; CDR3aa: CASSPSGGVTYNEQFF
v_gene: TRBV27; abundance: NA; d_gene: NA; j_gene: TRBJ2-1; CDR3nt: TGTGCCAGCAGAGACACGGTTAGCTCCTACAATGAGCAGTTCTTC; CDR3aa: CASRDTVSSYNEQFF
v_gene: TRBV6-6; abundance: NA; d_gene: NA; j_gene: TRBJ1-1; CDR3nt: TGTGCCAGCAGTTACCATGAGCTGAACACTGAAGCTTTCTTT; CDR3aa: CASSYHELNTEAFF
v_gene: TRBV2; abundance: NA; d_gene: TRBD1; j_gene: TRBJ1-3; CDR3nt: TGTGCCAGCAAGGCGGGACAGGGTCGTTTCTCTGGAAACACCATATATTTT; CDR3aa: CASKAGQGRFSGNTIYF
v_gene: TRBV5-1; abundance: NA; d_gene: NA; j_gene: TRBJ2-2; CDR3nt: TGCGCCAGCAGCTTGGGAGCGAACACCGGGGAGCTGTTTTTT; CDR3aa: CASSLGANTGELFF
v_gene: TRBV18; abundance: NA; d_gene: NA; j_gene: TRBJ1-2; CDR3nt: TGTGCCAGCTCACCTGGGCCCCAGCTAAGAAGGTATGGCTACACCTTC; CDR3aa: CASSPGPQLRRYGYTF
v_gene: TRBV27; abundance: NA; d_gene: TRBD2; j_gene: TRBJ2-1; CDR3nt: TGTGCCAGCAGTTCCCTAGCGGGGGGCGGTCTTCGAAATGAGCAGTTCTTC; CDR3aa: CASSSLAGGGLRNEQFF
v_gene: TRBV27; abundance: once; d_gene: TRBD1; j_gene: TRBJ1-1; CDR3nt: TGTGCCAGCAGTTCCGTGGACAGGGGCGCCGAAGCTTTCTTT; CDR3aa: CASSSVDRGAEAFF
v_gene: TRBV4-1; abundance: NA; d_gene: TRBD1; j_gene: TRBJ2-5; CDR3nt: TGCGCCAGCAGCCGTATACAAGGGGGCCGGGAGACCCAGTACTTC; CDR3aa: CASSRIQGGRETQYF
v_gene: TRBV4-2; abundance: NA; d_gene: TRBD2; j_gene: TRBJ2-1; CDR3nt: TGTGCCAGCAGCCGCGCGGGACTAGCGGGAGGGGCCTCGGCTAGTGAGCAGTTCTTC; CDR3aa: CASSRAGLAGGASASEQFF
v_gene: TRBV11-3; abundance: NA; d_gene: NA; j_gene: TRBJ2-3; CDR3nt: TGTGCCAGCAGCTTAGGAGGTAGCACAGATACGCAGTATTTT; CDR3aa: CASSLGGSTDTQYF
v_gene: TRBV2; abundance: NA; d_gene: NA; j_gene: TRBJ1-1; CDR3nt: TGTGCCAGTAACAGGGTATTGGGTACAAAAGCTTTCTTT; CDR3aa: CASNRVLGTKAFF
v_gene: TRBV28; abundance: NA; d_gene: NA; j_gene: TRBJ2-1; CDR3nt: TGTGCCAGCAGTTTAGGCGGGATCTCCTACAATGAGCAGTTCTTC; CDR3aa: CASSLGGISYNEQFF
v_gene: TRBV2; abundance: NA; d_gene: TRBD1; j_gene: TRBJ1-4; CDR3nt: TGTGCCAGCACGGGACAGGGGAGGTTTAATGAAAAACTGTTTTTT; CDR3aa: CASTGQGRFNEKLFF
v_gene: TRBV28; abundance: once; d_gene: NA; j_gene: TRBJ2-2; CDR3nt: TGTGCCAGCAGTTGGGGAGGATACACCGGGGAGCTGTTTTTT; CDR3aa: CASSWGGYTGELFF
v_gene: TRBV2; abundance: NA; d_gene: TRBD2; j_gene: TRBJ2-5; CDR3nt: TGTGCCAGCAGCGTCGACGCGGGGGGAGGGCCAGAGACCCAGTACTTC; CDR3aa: CASSVDAGGGPETQYF
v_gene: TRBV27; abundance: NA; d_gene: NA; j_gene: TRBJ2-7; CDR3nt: TGTGCCAGCAGTCCCGGGACATTCTCCTACGAGCAGTACTTC; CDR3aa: CASSPGTFSYEQYF
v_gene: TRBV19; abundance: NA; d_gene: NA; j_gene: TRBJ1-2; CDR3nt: TGTGCCAGTAGTATTTCACTGATCTATGGCTACACCTTC; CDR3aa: CASSISLIYGYTF
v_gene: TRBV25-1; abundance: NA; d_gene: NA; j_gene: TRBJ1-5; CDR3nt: TGTGCCAGCAGTGAATGGGGAGGCGGTCAGCCCCAGCATTTT; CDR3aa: CASSEWGGGQPQHF
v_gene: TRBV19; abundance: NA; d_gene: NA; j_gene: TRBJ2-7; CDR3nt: TGTGCCAGTAGTACCCCAGGGGACAACTACGAGCAGTACTTC; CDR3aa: CASSTPGDNYEQYF
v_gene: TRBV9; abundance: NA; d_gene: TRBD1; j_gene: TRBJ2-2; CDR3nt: TGTGCCAGCAGCGCCCGGGACAGGGTGCTTGCGACCGGGGAGCTGTTTTTT; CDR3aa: CASSARDRVLATGELFF
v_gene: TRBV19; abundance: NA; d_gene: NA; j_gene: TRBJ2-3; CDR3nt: TGTGCCAGTAGGGGGGTTTGGGGGGGCCCCACAGATACGCAGTATTTT; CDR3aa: CASRGVWGGPTDTQYF
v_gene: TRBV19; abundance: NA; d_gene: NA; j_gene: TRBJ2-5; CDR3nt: TGTGCCAGTACGGCTTCGGGGGTCCCTCAAGAGACCCAGTACTTC; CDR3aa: CASTASGVPQETQYF
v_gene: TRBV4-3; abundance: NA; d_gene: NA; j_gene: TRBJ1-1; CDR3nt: TGCGCCAGCAGCCAAGACTACCGCACTGAAGCTTTCTTT; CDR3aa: CASSQDYRTEAFF
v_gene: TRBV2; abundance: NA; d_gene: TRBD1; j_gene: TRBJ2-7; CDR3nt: TGTGCCAGCGACAAAGGGGACAGGATCTACGAGCAGTACTTC; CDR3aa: CASDKGDRIYEQYF
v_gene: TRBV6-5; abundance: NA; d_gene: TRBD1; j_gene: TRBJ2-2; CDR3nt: TGTGCCATCACAGGGGGCACCGGGGAGCTGTTTTTT; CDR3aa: CAITGGTGELFF
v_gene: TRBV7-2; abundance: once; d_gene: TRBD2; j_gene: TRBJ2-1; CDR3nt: TGTGCCAGCAGCTTAGTTCGGCTAGCGGTCTACAATGAGCAGTTCTTC; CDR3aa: CASSLVRLAVYNEQFF
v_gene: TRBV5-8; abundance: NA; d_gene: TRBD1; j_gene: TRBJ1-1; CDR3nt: TGTGCCAGCAGCTTTATAAGGATTTCTAGGGGGCCCGGGACTGAAGCTTTCTTT; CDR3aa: CASSFIRISRGPGTEAFF
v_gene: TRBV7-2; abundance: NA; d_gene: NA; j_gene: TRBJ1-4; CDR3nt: TGTGCCAGCAGCCAACAGGAGGGGGAAAAACTGTTTTTT; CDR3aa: CASSQQEGEKLFF